These T cell receptor beta chains were read from a single sample in a study of blood T cell repertoires in COVID-19. TCRdb keeps only in-frame clones here, not all; method: immunoSEQ multiplex PCR. Among almost 200,000 clones listed, roughly 83% were seen once. The sample was peripheral blood. These receptors originate from a woman aged 40 to 55 with COVID-19, enrolled during active disease. Both conserved end residues are part of each CDR3. Each record gives: CDR3 length, J gene, clone size, D gene, V gene, CDR3 DNA, CDR3 protein. A D gene is named only where the DNA matches it firmly. Clone size is not always given. Where it is, it says once, few, many or a class for expanded clones.

14 TRBJ2-7 . TRBD2 TRBV5-1 TGCGCCAGCAGACCCGGGGGGGGAGCCTACGAGCAGTACTTC CASRPGGGAYEQYF
15 TRBJ2-3 . . TRBV5-1 TGCGCCAGCAGCTTGGCTTCGGGAGTCACAGATACGCAGTATTTT CASSLASGVTDTQYF
14 TRBJ2-7 medium-sized . TRBV4-1 TGCGCCAGCAGCCATCTTACTGCCAGGTACGAGCAGTACTTC CASSHLTARYEQYF
14 TRBJ1-6 few . TRBV6-2/TRBV6-3 TGTGCCAGCAGTTACTCGGTTCGGGTAGGACCCCTCCACTTT CASSYSVRVGPLHF
12 TRBJ2-7 . . TRBV7-2 TGTGCCAGCAGCTCCCTAGACTACGAGCAGTACTTC CASSSLDYEQYF
14 TRBJ1-5 few TRBD1 TRBV6-5 TGTGCCAGCCTTCACAGGGGTGGCAATCAGCCCCAGCATTTT CASLHRGGNQPQHF
17 TRBJ1-2 . TRBD1 TRBV3-1/TRBV3-2 TGTGCCAGCAGCCAAGATGATTGGGCGAAGGGGGCGGAGGGCTACACCTTC CASSQDDWAKGAEGYTF
19 TRBJ2-6 . TRBD2 TRBV15 TGTGCCACCAGCACGATAGCGGGGCGTCTTTACTCTGGGGCCAACGTCCTGACTTTC CATSTIAGRLYSGANVLTF
13 TRBJ1-4 . . TRBV15 TGTGCCACCAGCCGGGCGGCCGGGGGAAAACTGTTTTTT CATSRAAGGKLFF
13 TRBJ2-5 . TRBD1 TRBV18 TGTGCCAGCTCACCGCCGACAGGGGAGACCCAGTACTTC CASSPPTGETQYF
11 TRBJ2-1 once . TRBV19 TGTGCCAGTAGTGCGAGCAGGGGCAAGTTCTTC CASSASRGKFF
18 TRBJ2-4 . TRBD2 TRBV3-1/TRBV3-2 TGTGCCAGCAGCCAACCTGGGGGGGCGCAACGTAGCGGGAGCATTCAGTACTTC CASSQPGGAQRSGSIQYF
13 TRBJ2-1 . . TRBV11-3 TGTGCCAGCAGCTTGGGCACAGACAATGAGCAGTTCTTC CASSLGTDNEQFF
17 TRBJ2-2 few . TRBV5-1 TGCGCCAGCAGCCCCCGGACCGGGGAGCATAACACCGGGGAGCTGTTTTTT CASSPRTGEHNTGELFF
16 TRBJ1-5 once TRBD1 TRBV3-1/TRBV3-2 TGTGCCAGCAGTCAGACAGGGAGCGGTAGCAATCAGCCCCAGCATTTT CASSQTGSGSNQPQHF
14 TRBJ2-2 . . TRBV5-3 TGTGCCAGAAGCCAGGTTGAGAAAACCGGGGAGCTGTTTTTT CARSQVEKTGELFF
16 TRBJ2-1 . TRBD2 TRBV3-1/TRBV3-2 TGTGCCAGCAGCCTGATAGGCTGGACTAGTAACAATGAGCAGTTCTTC CASSLIGWTSNNEQFF
13 TRBJ1-2 . . TRBV28 TGTGCCAGCAGTTTAGAGAGTTTTAATGGCTACACCTTC CASSLESFNGYTF
18 TRBJ1-1 . TRBD1 TRBV5-1 TGCGCCAGCAGCCCTTACCTAGTGTCGGGACAGCGGGACACTGAAGCTTTCTTT CASSPYLVSGQRDTEAFF
14 TRBJ2-2 . TRBD1 TRBV3-1/TRBV3-2 TGTGCCAGCAGCCTACGGGACAGGTCCGGGGAGCTGTTTTTT CASSLRDRSGELFF
14 TRBJ2-3 . . TRBV29-1 TGCAGCGTTGTTAGGACTATGGGGACAGATACGCAGTATTTT CSVVRTMGTDTQYF
13 TRBJ2-5 . . TRBV29-1 TGCAGCCTTAAGGACGGGCAGGGAGAGACCCAGTACTTC CSLKDGQGETQYF
14 TRBJ2-5 . TRBD2 TRBV18 TGTGCCAGCTCTCCAGCGGGAGCCCCGAAGACCCAGTACTTC CASSPAGAPKTQYF
15 TRBJ1-1 . TRBD1 TRBV5-1 TGCGCCAGCAGCTTTATCGGGACAGCGAACACTGAAGCTTTCTTT CASSFIGTANTEAFF
16 TRBJ2-2 . TRBD1 TRBV18 TGTGCCAGCTCACCAAGGGGGCAGGCGAACACCGGGGAGCTGTTTTTT CASSPRGQANTGELFF
12 TRBJ2-5 . TRBD2 TRBV3-1/TRBV3-2 TGTGCCAGCATGGGAGGGGAAGAGACCCAGTACTTC CASMGGEETQYF
15 TRBJ2-5 . TRBD2 TRBV27 TGTGCCAGCAGTTTCCGGACTAGCGGTAAAGAGACCCAGTACTTC CASSFRTSGKETQYF
15 TRBJ2-1 few TRBD1 TRBV11-3 TGTGCCAGCAGCTTCTCCGGGACAGGGGGAAATGAGCAGTTCTTC CASSFSGTGGNEQFF
15 TRBJ1-1 . TRBD1 TRBV7-2 TGTGCCAGCAGCTTAGCAGGGACAGGGGCGACTGAAGCTTTCTTT CASSLAGTGATEAFF
14 TRBJ2-7 once . TRBV27 TGTGCCAGCAGAGGCCGACAGGCCCCCTACGAGCAGTACTTC CASRGRQAPYEQYF
16 TRBJ1-5 few . TRBV10-1 TGCGCCAGCAGCCGAAAGACAACAATTGGCAATCAGCCCCAGCATTTT CASSRKTTIGNQPQHF
13 TRBJ2-5 once . TRBV13 TGTGCCAGCAGCTTCAGGGGCCGGGAGACCCAGTACTTC CASSFRGRETQYF
15 TRBJ1-3 few TRBD1 TRBV6-5 TGTGCCAGCAGTTACTTGGGACAGGGGATGAACACCATATATTTT CASSYLGQGMNTIYF
14 TRBJ2-2 . . TRBV5-4 TGTGCCAGCAGCTCCCCAAATTCGGGTGGGGAGCTGTTTTTT CASSSPNSGGELFF
16 TRBJ2-1 . . TRBV4-1 TGCGCCAGCAGCCAAGATTTCGCGGGGTCATACAATGAGCAGTTCTTC CASSQDFAGSYNEQFF
13 TRBJ1-3 . TRBD1 TRBV30 TGTGCCTGGAGCAGGGGGCTAGAGGACCCCATATATTTT CAWSRGLEDPIYF
16 TRBJ2-7 . TRBD2 TRBV4-2 TGTGCCAGCAGCCAAGAAGAACTAGCGGGGGGCCTCGAGCAGTACTTC CASSQEELAGGLEQYF
16 TRBJ2-1 . TRBD1 TRBV27 TGTGCCAGCAGTTTATCCCGACAGGGGGCTGGCAATGAGCAGTTCTTC CASSLSRQGAGNEQFF
14 TRBJ1-2 . . TRBV10-3 TGTGCCATCACCGGAGGGTCCCCTAACTATGGCTACACCTTC CAITGGSPNYGYTF
13 TRBJ1-2 . . TRBV14 TGTGCCAGCAGCCAGGTACAGGGTTATGGCTACACCTTC CASSQVQGYGYTF
16 TRBJ2-5 . . TRBV5-1 TGCGCCAGCAGCTTGGAGGTGGGTAGCGGACAAGAGACCCAGTACTTC CASSLEVGSGQETQYF
13 TRBJ1-6 . . TRBV19 TGTGCCAGTTCATACAGGGTGGACTCACCCCTCCACTTT CASSYRVDSPLHF
15 TRBJ2-3 . TRBD2 TRBV7-2 TGTGCCAGCAGCTCCCAAGCGGGGGGTCAAGATACGCAGTATTTT CASSSQAGGQDTQYF
17 TRBJ1-5 . TRBD1 TRBV4-1 TGCGCCAGCAGCCAAGATCTTGGGACAGGGCGAGATCAGCCCCAGCATTTT CASSQDLGTGRDQPQHF
14 TRBJ2-7 . . TRBV4-1 TGCGCCAGCAGCCAACACAGGGAAAACTACGAGCAGTACTTC CASSQHRENYEQYF
15 TRBJ1-5 . TRBD1 TRBV19 TGTGCCAGTAGTATTGGACAGGGAGGCAATCAGCCCCAGCATTTT CASSIGQGGNQPQHF
15 TRBJ1-2 . . TRBV29-1 TGCAGCGTCCCCCGGGAGGCGCTGGTCCCCAATGGCTACACCTTC CSVPREALVPNGYTF
17 TRBJ2-3 few . TRBV1 TGCACCAGCAGCCAGGGCGGGGGCGAGCCCCCCACAGATACGCAGTATTTT CTSSQGGGEPPTDTQYF
16 TRBJ2-3 . TRBD1 TRBV2 TGTGCCAGCAGCAACTTCCGGACAGGATCCACAGATACGCAGTATTTT CASSNFRTGSTDTQYF
15 TRBJ1-5 few . TRBV19 TGTGCCAGTACCTCACGGGTGAGGGTCGGACAGCCCCAGCATTTT CASTSRVRVGQPQHF
13 TRBJ1-4 . . TRBV30 TGTGCCTGGAGTGTACAGGTTAATGAAAAACTGTTTTTT CAWSVQVNEKLFF
15 TRBJ1-1 once . TRBV7-9 TGTGCCAGCAGGACAGTATCGCCAGGAAACACTGAAGCTTTCTTT CASRTVSPGNTEAFF